The 30 T cell receptor beta chains below were found in one sample sequenced in a study of metastatic and nonmetastatic thyroid tumors. Through MiXCR, TCRdb re-clonotyped the PCR reads. The repertoire consists of about 43,000 clones, with less than 3.5% occurring once and the leading ten covering roughly a tenth. All patients were treatment-naive before thyroid surgery. Sample: blood. These receptors were collected from a female donor with papillary thyroid cancer or a benign thyroid nodule (not recorded which). Some clones in this sample may be carry-over from other donors' samples.

This clone was detected many times. In nucleotides, the CDR3 is TGCAGTGCTAGTGACAGTGCACGAGTACAGGATGGGAGTGAGCAGTTCTTC. Its translation is CSASDSARVQDGSEQFF. The V call is TRBV20-1, the J call TRBJ2-1; D may match TRBD1 or TRBD2 (5 bases each). Germline CDR1 reads DFQATT; CDR2 reads SNEGSKA (reference sequence). With 3 bases removed from V and 9 bases from J, the gap between germline ends came to 27 bases. CDR3 length: 17 residues.

This clone has a count of ten or more. V gene TRBV7-2 combines with J gene TRBJ1-1, with D maybe TRBD1 (5 bases). The CDR3 spans 14 residues. Germline V CDR1 and CDR2: SGHTA, FQGNSA. V lost 5 bases, J lost 6 bases, and 16 bases lay in between. The CDR3 protein is CASSPLWDGAEAFF. Written as DNA, the CDR3 is TGTGCCAGCAGCCCCCTTTGGGACGGCGCTGAAGCTTTCTTT.

This clone was observed a handful of times. The chain couples TRBV7-2 to TRBJ1-2; D remains unclear. Germline-derived CDR1 and CDR2 are SGHTA and FQGNSA. V lost 1 base to trimming and J lost 3 bases, with 9 bases between them. The CDR3 is 14 amino acids. The CDR3 sequence: CASSLDVRDYGYTF. CDR3 DNA: TGTGCCAGCAGCTTAGACGTGCGGGACTATGGCTACACCTTC.

This clone was seen only a few times. At one end the junction does not follow the germline gene, possibly because of a read error. V is TRBV7-2 and J is TRBJ1-6, with a tentative D call TRBD1 (5 bases). This CDR3 is built from 17 residues. Germline loops: CDR1 SGHTA, CDR2 FQGNSA. The CDR3: CASSLEGRAIGNSPLHF. Here the CDR3 DNA reads TGTGCCAGCAGCTTAGAGGGCAGGGCAATTGGGAATTCACCCCTTCACTTT.

Turning to this clone: One end of the junction fails to match germline, which may point to a read error. CDR3 in amino acids: CACTLLGSGELFF. In nucleotides, the CDR3 is TGTGCCTGCACCCTCTTGGGGTCCGGTGAGCTGTTTTTT. The rearrangement links TRBV6-2 or TRBV6-3 to TRBJ2-2; unclear D gene. The CDR3 contains 13 residues. Germline values: CDR1 MNHEY, CDR2 SVGEGT.

In this sample, this clone turned up a few times. The chain joins TRBV5-1 to TRBJ1-3; D gene uncertain. The CDR3 length is 15 residues. Trimming left V 4 bases short and J 7 bases short, with 18 bases between. Germline V gives CDR1 SGHRS, CDR2 YFSETQ. CDR3 loop: CASSLSHGEDNTIYF. For the CDR3, the DNA is TGCGCCAGCAGCCTATCCCACGGGGAGGATAACACCATATATTTT.

The chain is built from TRBV5-1 and TRBJ2-3, with D uncertain. The V gene's germline CDR1 is SGHRS and CDR2 YFSETQ. Trimming took off 0 bases at V and 1 base at J, with 3 bases between the two ends. This CDR3 is built from 13 residues. The CDR3 DNA follows: TGCGCCAGCAGCTTGGGGGGCACAGATACGCAGTATTTT. It encodes CASSLGGTDTQYF.

The V call is TRBV5-1, the J call TRBJ2-2, with 8 positions matching TRBD2. Germline loops: CDR1 SGHRS, CDR2 YFSETQ. The CDR3 is 17 residues long. V lost 1 base, J lost 6 bases, and 11 bases stayed unmatched. CDR3 DNA: TGCGCCAGCAGCTTGACTATCGGGAGGGCCGTGTCCGGGGAGCTGTTTTTT. Amino acids: CASSLTIGRAVSGELFF.

This clone has more than one count but fewer than ten. The chain uses TRBV28 and TRBJ2-7, with 10 bases fitting TRBD1. From germline, CDR1 is MDHEN and CDR2 SYDVKM. J gave up 6 bases and V 6 bases, and 11 bases lay outside the gene matches. This CDR3 spans 15 amino acids. CDR3 amino acids: CASSQPGQGKAEQYF. The CDR3 region has the DNA TGTGCCAGCAGCCAACCGGGACAGGGGAAAGCCGAGCAGTACTTC.

This clone was seen a handful of times. V gene TRBV6-2 or TRBV6-3 combines with J gene TRBJ1-1; TRBD1 aligns across 7 bases. The trim removed 4 bases at V and 11 bases at J, leaving 16 bases unmatched. The CDR3 contains 15 residues. Germline CDR1 reads MNHEY; CDR2 reads SVGEGT. CDR3 amino acids: CASSSETGTAGTAFF. In nucleotides, the CDR3 is TGTGCCAGCAGTTCGGAGACAGGGACTGCGGGTACGGCTTTCTTT.

About this clone: A junction end diverges from the germline sequence, so it may reflect a read error. This chain uses TRBV7-9 with TRBJ1-1; 9 bases are a match to TRBD1. The CDR3 is made up of 14 amino acids. The germline gives CDR1 SEHNR, CDR2 FQNEAQ (reference sequence). CDR3 in DNA: TGTGCCAGCAGCTCCGCCCGGGACAGGGTAGAAGAGGTCTTT. Protein sequence: CASSSARDRVEEVF.

There are many counts of this clone. The CDR3 protein is CATRKSGRAIDTQYF. The CDR3 DNA reads as TGTGCCACCAGGAAGAGCGGGAGGGCTATAGATACGCAGTATTTT. The rearrangement links TRBV24-1 to TRBJ2-3; 10 nucleotides agree with TRBD2. The CDR3 has 15 amino acids. The trim removed 7 bases at V and 5 bases at J, leaving 8 bases unmatched. Germline CDR1 reads KGHDR; CDR2 reads SFDVKD.

This clone occurred many times. The J gene is TRBJ1-1, the V gene TRBV5-4; D possibly corresponds to TRBD1 (6 bases). Germline V gene sequence: CDR1 SGHNT, CDR2 YYREEE (reference sequence). Trimming took 4 bases from V and 1 from J, leaving 14 bases between them. This CDR3 is 15 amino acids long. Here the CDR3 reads CASSPQQGRNTEAFF. In DNA, the CDR3 is TGTGCCAGCAGCCCACAACAGGGACGGAACACTGAAGCTTTCTTT. Looking up the rest from reference TRBV5-4 and TRBJ1-1 gives the full variable domain: ETGVTQSPTHLIKTRGQQVTLRCSSQSGHNTVSWYQQALGQGPQFIFQYYREEENGRGNFPPRFSGLQFPNYSSELNVNALELDDSALYLCASSPQQGRNTEAFFGQGTRLTVV.

This clone was seen a handful of times. The chain combines TRBV6-1 with TRBJ2-6; perhaps TRBD2 as D (5 bases). The V gene lost 5 bases and the J gene lost 11 bases, with 10 bases spanning the gap. The CDR3 sequence is 12 residues long. CDR1 is MNHNS, CDR2 SASEGT, per germline. As DNA, the CDR3 is TGTGCCAGCAGTTCGAAGGGAGACGTCCTGACTTTC. It encodes CASSSKGDVLTF.

This clone is deemed medium-sized. V is TRBV6-2 or TRBV6-3 and J is TRBJ2-1; unclear D gene. Between the trimmed V and J ends, which lost 2 bases and 4 bases, there was a span of 12 bases. Looked up from germline, CDR1 is MNHEY and CDR2 is SVGEGT. CDR3 size: 15 residues. CDR3 region: CASSYGSPDYNEQFF. DNA of the CDR3: TGTGCCAGCAGTTACGGCTCCCCAGATTACAATGAGCAGTTCTTC.

This clone was observed at least ten times. V usage is TRBV3-1 and J usage is TRBJ1-6, with D hard to call. V gave up 1 base and J gave up 8 bases, with 15 bases separating them. The CDR3 runs 16 residues. Germline CDR1 and CDR2: LGHDT and YNNKEL (reference sequence). In nucleotides, the CDR3 is TGTGCCAGCAGCCAAGGGTTCTGGGAAACCTATTCACCCCTCCACTTT. Its translation: CASSQGFWETYSPLHF.

At least ten counts were recorded for this clone. This chain uses TRBV20-1 with TRBJ2-4; D call uncertain. The V gene lost 0 bases and the J gene lost 6 bases, with 3 bases spanning the gap. Germline CDR1 reads DFQATT; CDR2 reads SNEGSKA (reference sequence). The CDR3 sequence is 11 residues long. The CDR3 sequence is CSARDINIQYF. The CDR3 DNA is TGCAGTGCTAGAGATATAAACATTCAGTACTTC.

This clone was detected many times. A single base separates this from a much larger clone, so it may be a read error. At the DNA level, this CDR3 is encoded by other sequences in the same sample as well. The chain employs TRBV6-1 and TRBJ2-1, with D perhaps being TRBD1 or TRBD2 (5 bases each). Germline-derived CDR1 and CDR2 are MNHNS and SASEGT. The CDR3 extends over 13 amino acids. V lost 8 bases to trimming and J lost 7 bases, with 15 bases between them. The CDR3 coding sequence is TGTGCCAGCCGAAGGGAGAGGGGTAATGAGCAGTTCTTC. Its translation is CASRRERGNEQFF.

This clone has a handful of counts. This rearrangement joins TRBV10-1 to TRBJ2-1, with a tentative D call TRBD1 (7 bases). V was cut by 0 bases and J by 7 bases, with 16 bases left in between. Germline CDR1 is WNHNN and CDR2 is SYGVQD (reference sequence). This CDR3 spans 16 amino acids. The CDR3 protein is CASSESRRGLGNEQFF. CDR3 bases: TGCGCCAGCAGTGAGTCGCGGAGGGGGCTTGGTAATGAGCAGTTCTTC.

This clone was seen more than once but under ten times. One junction end disagrees with the germline gene, perhaps due to a read error. The chain joins TRBV2 to TRBJ2-7; TRBD2 matches 7 bases. The CDR3 extends over 13 amino acids. Germline lookup yields CDR1 SNHLY and CDR2 FYNNEI. The CDR3 DNA is TGTGTCAGCAGTAGGGACTACCCCTACGAGCAGTACTTC. This translates into CVSSRDYPYEQYF.

By its share, this clone is medium-sized. This chain uses TRBV12-3 or TRBV12-4 with TRBJ2-2; 10 bases align to TRBD2. The CDR3 has 19 residues. J was trimmed by 6 bases and V by 0 bases; bases with no gene match: 13. CDR3 DNA: TGTGCCAGCAGTTTAGCTGTGGTGGTATTAGCGGGAGGTTCCGGGGAGCTGTTTTTT. The encoded protein is CASSLAVVVLAGGSGELFF.

The rearrangement links TRBV12-3 or TRBV12-4 to TRBJ1-3, with D hard to call. Trimming shortened V by 1 base and J by 6 bases, and 7 bases separated the two germline ends. The CDR3 has 13 amino acids. CDR3 sequence (DNA): TGTGCCAGCAGTTTAGGGCGGCAAAACACCATATATTTT. It codes for CASSLGRQNTIYF.

This clone was detected only a few times. Since a much larger clone is just one base distant, this may be a read error. Other DNA sequences of this sample code for an identical CDR3. V usage is TRBV4-1 and J usage is TRBJ1-3; D remains unclear. This CDR3 region has 14 residues. Germline lookup yields CDR1 MGHRA and CDR2 YSYEKL. CDR3 sequence reads: CASSQWDPGNTIYF. The CDR3 bases are TGCGCCAGCAGCCAATGGGATCCTGGGAACACCATATATTTT.

J is TRBJ2-1 and V is TRBV9; 9 bases line up with TRBD2. The germline gives CDR1 SGDLS, CDR2 YYNGEE. The V and J ends lost 0 bases and 6 bases, in that order; junction bases with no gene match: 4. CDR3 length: 15 residues. CDR3 sequence (DNA): TGTGCCAGCAGCGTAGAAGGGACTAGCTCCAATGAGCAGTTCTTC. Its protein product is CASSVEGTSSNEQFF.

This clone was observed at least ten times. The chain links TRBV6-1 to TRBJ1-1; tentative D call: TRBD1 (5 bases). V was pared by 8 bases and J by 9 bases, with 16 bases between. CDR3 length: 12 residues. Germline-derived CDR1 and CDR2 are MNHNS and SASEGT. The CDR3 reads CASAGVDWKAFF. The CDR3 bases are TGTGCCAGCGCGGGGGTGGACTGGAAAGCTTTCTTT.

The chain recombines TRBV27 with TRBJ2-7, with D hard to call. Between the trimmed V and J ends, which lost 3 bases and 1 base, there was a span of 10 bases. This CDR3 comprises 14 residues. Germline V lookup: CDR1 MNHEY, CDR2 SMNVEV (reference sequence). The CDR3 spells CASSFGYSSYEQYF. The CDR3 coding sequence is TGTGCCAGCAGTTTCGGCTACTCATCCTACGAGCAGTACTTC.

This clone was observed many times. This rearrangement joins TRBV5-1 to TRBJ2-7; no definite D call. CDR1 and CDR2 (germline): SGHRS, YFSETQ. The CDR3 is 12 residues long. The V and J ends lost 5 bases and 7 bases respectively, with 13 bases between them. The CDR3 DNA is TGCGCCAGCAGGCAGGCTTTGGGAGAGCAGTACTTC. Translated, it gives CASRQALGEQYF.

Many counts were recorded for this clone. This chain connects TRBV20-1 to TRBJ1-2; TRBD1 is a possible D gene (6 bases). This CDR3 contains 12 residues. Trimming cost V 5 bases and J 4 bases, with 11 bases left between them. Germline V gives CDR1 DFQATT, CDR2 SNEGSKA (reference sequence). The CDR3 DNA reads as TGCAGTGCTCTGGACAGACGCTATGGCTACACCTTC. Amino acid sequence: CSALDRRYGYTF.

This clone turned up a few times. The rearrangement links TRBV28 to TRBJ2-7, with D unresolved. Germline V gene lookup returns CDR1 MDHEN and CDR2 SYDVKM. The CDR3 loop spans 11 amino acids. Deletions cut 8 bases from V and 9 bases from J, with 14 bases between. The CDR3: CASGPHGGQYF. The CDR3 DNA reads as TGTGCCAGCGGCCCTCATGGCGGGCAGTACTTC.

This clone was counted ten times or more. The V gene is TRBV5-1, the J gene TRBJ1-2, with a weak D call TRBD1 (5 bases). Trimming took 4 bases from V and 9 from J, leaving 19 bases between them. The CDR3 has 14 amino acids. CDR1 is SGHRS and CDR2 is YFSETQ in the germline V gene. The CDR3 DNA reads TGCGCCAGCAGCCGGGGGGGAGAGGCAGCGAGCTACACCTTC. The encoded protein is CASSRGGEAASYTF.